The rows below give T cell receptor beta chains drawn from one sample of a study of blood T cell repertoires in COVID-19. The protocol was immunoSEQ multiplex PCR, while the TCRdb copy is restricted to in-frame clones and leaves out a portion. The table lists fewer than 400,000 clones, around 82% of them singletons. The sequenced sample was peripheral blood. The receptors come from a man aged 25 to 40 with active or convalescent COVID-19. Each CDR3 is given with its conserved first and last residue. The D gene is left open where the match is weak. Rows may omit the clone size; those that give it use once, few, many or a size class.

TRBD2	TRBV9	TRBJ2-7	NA	TGTGCCAGCAGCGTAGGGAGCGGGGGCTCCTACGAGCAGTACTTC	CASSVGSGGSYEQYF
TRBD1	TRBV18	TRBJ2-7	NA	TGTGCCAGCTCACTCCGGACAGGGTCCTACGAGCAGTACTTC	CASSLRTGSYEQYF
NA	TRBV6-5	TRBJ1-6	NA	TGTGCCAGCATCGTGCGGGAAGGACGGAATTCACCCCTCCACTTT	CASIVREGRNSPLHF
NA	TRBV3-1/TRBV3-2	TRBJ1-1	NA	TGTGCCAGCAGCCAAAGGGGGTCTGGGGAAGCTTTCTTT	CASSQRGSGEAFF
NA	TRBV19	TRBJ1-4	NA	TGTGCCAGTAGTACTCAGGCTAATGTTGAAAAACTGTTTTTT	CASSTQANVEKLFF
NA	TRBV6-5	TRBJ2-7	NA	TGTGCCAGCAGTTACTGGGCAGGATCGGAAATAGACGAGCAGTACTTC	CASSYWAGSEIDEQYF
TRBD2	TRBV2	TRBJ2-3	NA	TGTGCCAGCTCGCCAGCGGGGGGGCTTAGAGATACGCAGTATTTT	CASSPAGGLRDTQYF
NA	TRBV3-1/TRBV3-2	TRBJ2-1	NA	TGTGCCAGCAGCCCGCGGTACGCTGAGCAGTTCTTC	CASSPRYAEQFF
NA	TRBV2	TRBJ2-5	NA	TGTGCCAGCCTGCGGGGAGAGACCCAGTACTTC	CASLRGETQYF
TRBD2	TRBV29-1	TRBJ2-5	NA	TGCAGCGTTGAAGGTCAAGCGGGAGCTCGAGAGACCCAGTACTTC	CSVEGQAGARETQYF
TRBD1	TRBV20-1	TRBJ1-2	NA	TGCAGTGCTAGTCCCTCCCCACGCAGGGGGCATGACTATGGCTACACCTTC	CSASPSPRRGHDYGYTF
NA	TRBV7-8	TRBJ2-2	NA	TGTGCCAGCAGCTTCGGTGTCTTACCGAACACCGGGGAGCTGTTTTTT	CASSFGVLPNTGELFF
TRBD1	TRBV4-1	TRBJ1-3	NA	TGCGCCAGCAGCCTCGGGACAGGCCCACCCTCTGGAAACACCATATATTTT	CASSLGTGPPSGNTIYF
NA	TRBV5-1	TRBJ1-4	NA	TGCGCCAGCAGCCCGGGGGGCGCAACTAATGAAAAACTGTTTTTT	CASSPGGATNEKLFF
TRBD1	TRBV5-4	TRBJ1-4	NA	TGTGCCAGCAGCTTGGACAGGGGGGATGAAAAACTGTTTTTT	CASSLDRGDEKLFF
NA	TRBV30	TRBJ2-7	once	TGTGCCTGGAGTGGAACGACTAGATCCTACGAGCAGTACTTC	CAWSGTTRSYEQYF
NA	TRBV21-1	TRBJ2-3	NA	TGTGCCAGCAGCATTCCAAGCGGACTAGCGGGGGGGCCAATGGGGATAGATACGCAGTATTTT	CASSIPSGLAGGPMGIDTQYF
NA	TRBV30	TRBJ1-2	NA	TGTGCCTGGAGTGTAACGGGGTATGGCTACACCTTC	CAWSVTGYGYTF
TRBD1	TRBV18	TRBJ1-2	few	TGTGCCAGCTCACCACAGGGGGCCATAGGCTACACCTTC	CASSPQGAIGYTF
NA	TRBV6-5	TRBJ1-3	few	TGTGCCAGCACAGGGTATCCTGGAAACACCATATATTTT	CASTGYPGNTIYF